The rows below give T cell receptor beta chains drawn from one sample of a study of PD-1 blockade in mismatch repair-deficient tumors. The table came from immunoSEQ multiplex PCR; TCRdb's copy has only in-frame clones and leaves some out. The sample holds 100,000 or so clones, 82% seen once. The sequencing used peripheral blood, collected about eight months after starting pembrolizumab. The receptor source for this set is an adult with mismatch repair-deficient cancer. Both conserved end residues are part of each CDR3. The D gene is left open where the match is weak. Clone size is not always given. Where it is, it says once, few, many or a class for expanded clones.

>TRBJ2-7|TRBV2|.|.
CASCGEPYEQYF
TGTGCCAGCTGTGGGGAACCCTACGAGCAGTACTTC
>TRBJ1-3|TRBV18|TRBD1|.
CASSPDRSSGNTIYF
TGTGCCAGCTCACCGGACAGGAGCTCTGGAAACACCATATATTTT
>TRBJ2-1|TRBV27|TRBD2|.
CASSKTSIRGNEQFF
TGTGCCAGCAGTAAGACTAGCATTCGGGGGAATGAGCAGTTCTTC
>TRBJ2-2|TRBV7-2|.|.
CASSFTGITGELFF
TGTGCCAGCAGCTTTACAGGGATCACCGGGGAGCTGTTTTTT
>TRBJ2-7|TRBV4-2|TRBD2|.
CASSPNLAGGYEQYF
TGTGCCAGCAGCCCAAACCTAGCGGGAGGGTACGAGCAGTACTTC
>TRBJ2-1|TRBV19|TRBD1|.
CASSMRGPSSEQNEQFF
TGTGCCAGTAGTATGAGGGGGCCTAGCAGCGAGCAGAATGAGCAGTTCTTC
>TRBJ1-2|TRBV7-3|.|once
CASSLRQNPNYGYTF
TGTGCCAGCAGCTTGCGGCAGAATCCTAACTATGGCTACACCTTC
>TRBJ2-5|TRBV5-4|TRBD1|.
CASSRQGMQETQYF
TGTGCCAGCAGCAGACAGGGAATGCAAGAGACCCAGTACTTC
>TRBJ2-4|TRBV10-3|TRBD2|.
CAISVGLLSGASSKNIQYF
TGTGCCATCAGTGTGGGCCTCCTTAGCGGGGCGTCTTCCAAAAACATTCAGTACTTC
>TRBJ1-2|TRBV2|TRBD1|.
CASRDPGQGYGYTF
TGTGCCAGCAGAGACCCGGGACAGGGCTATGGCTACACCTTC
>TRBJ2-2|TRBV5-6|TRBD1|.
CASSLFGQGTGELFF
TGTGCCAGCAGCTTGTTTGGACAGGGTACCGGGGAGCTGTTTTTT
>TRBJ2-7|TRBV7-9|TRBD1|.
CASSLGQGFEQYF
TGTGCCAGCAGCTTGGGACAGGGGTTCGAGCAGTACTTC
>TRBJ2-7|TRBV5-1|.|.
CASSLVFRGEQYF
TGCGCCAGCAGCTTGGTATTTAGGGGCGAGCAGTACTTC
>TRBJ1-2|TRBV27|TRBD1|.
CASRPSTGYGYTF
TGTGCCAGCAGACCCTCGACAGGGTACGGCTACACCTTC
>TRBJ2-3|TRBV5-1|.|.
CASSLDWSTDTQYF
TGCGCCAGCAGCTTGGACTGGAGCACAGATACGCAGTATTTT
>TRBJ2-1|TRBV28|TRBD2|.
CASSRLAGELYNEQFF
TGTGCCAGCAGCCGACTAGCGGGAGAGTTGTACAATGAGCAGTTCTTC
>TRBJ2-1|TRBV2|.|few
CASSDSGNLEQFF
TGTGCCAGCTCCGACTCGGGGAACTTAGAGCAGTTCTTC
>TRBJ1-2|TRBV29-1|.|.
CSALPTDGGGYTF
TGCAGCGCTTTGCCGACGGACGGGGGGGGCTACACCTTC
>TRBJ2-1|TRBV5-8|.|.
CASSLGGGISYNEQFF
TGTGCCAGCAGCTTGGGTGGCGGGATTTCCTACAATGAGCAGTTCTTC
>TRBJ2-6|TRBV6-5|.|.
CASLSSGANVLTF
TGTGCCAGTTTGTCCTCTGGGGCCAACGTCCTGACTTTC
>TRBJ2-7|TRBV29-1|.|.
CSVEEQTPYEQYF
TGCAGCGTCGAAGAACAAACACCCTACGAGCAGTACTTC
>TRBJ2-1|TRBV27|.|.
CASSFEGGTGEFF
TGTGCCAGCAGTTTTGAGGGCGGGACGGGCGAGTTCTTC
>TRBJ2-7|TRBV6-5|.|.
CASSYRGLDAYEQYF
TGTGCCAGCAGTTACAGGGGTTTGGACGCCTACGAGCAGTACTTC
>TRBJ2-3|TRBV28|.|.
CASSKLRGASTDTQYF
TGTGCCAGCAGTAAACTCCGCGGGGCTAGCACAGATACGCAGTATTTT
>TRBJ2-1|TRBV4-1|.|.
CASSQNKGLSEQFF
TGCGCCAGCAGCCAAAATAAGGGGCTTAGTGAGCAGTTCTTC
>TRBJ1-2|TRBV19|.|.
CASYPRQNYGYTF
TGTGCCAGTTATCCCCGCCAGAACTATGGCTACACCTTC
>TRBJ2-1|TRBV12-5|TRBD2|.
CASGLGLAVINEQFF
TGTGCTAGTGGTTTGGGTCTAGCGGTGATCAATGAGCAGTTCTTC